This entry lists 32 T cell receptor beta chains sequenced from one sample in a study of B cell selection in AIRE deficiency. Profiling relied on immunoSEQ multiplex PCR, and the TCRdb table lists in-frame clones only, not all of them. The sample comprises roughly 23,000 clones, approximately 96% of which are singletons, and 0.15% to 0.2% rests with the top ten. Sorting defined conventional CD4 T cells as CD4+CD127+. What was sequenced was CD4+CD127+ conventional T cells sorted from PBMCs. The receptors were gathered from a human donor in good health.

This chain uses TRBV18 with TRBJ2-3; D gene uncertain. The CDR3 covers 13 residues. Trimming took 0 bases from V and 5 from J, leaving 6 bases between them. From germline, CDR1 is KGHSH and CDR2 LQKENI. The CDR3 loop reads CASSPPTQDTQYF. CDR3 coding DNA: TGTGCCAGCTCACCACCAACACAAGATACGCAGTATTTT.

The V and J genes are TRBV7-2 and TRBJ1-6, with TRBD1 matching over 9 bases. Trimming at V came to 2 bases and at J to 10 bases, leaving 6 bases not matched to a gene. The CDR3 length is 15 residues. Germline CDR1 is SGHTA and CDR2 is FQGNSA. The CDR3 protein is CASSLKGQGRSPLHF. Written as DNA, the CDR3 is TGTGCCAGCAGCTTAAAGGGACAGGGCCGCTCACCCCTCCACTTT. The whole variable domain, filled in from reference TRBV7-2 and TRBJ1-6, reads GAGVSQSPSNKVTEKGKDVELRCDPISGHTALYWYRQSLGQGLEFLIYFQGNSAPDKSGLPSDRFSAERTGGSVSTLTIQRTQQEDSAVYLCASSLKGQGRSPLHFGNGTRLTVT.

V gene TRBV18 combines with J gene TRBJ2-1, with 11 nucleotides matching TRBD2. Losses at the gene ends were 0 bases for V and 12 bases for J; bases not matched to a gene: 13. CDR3 length equals 17 residues. Germline V gene data show CDR1 as KGHSH and CDR2 as LQKENI. The CDR3 DNA reads as TGTGCCAGCTCACCACCGAGTAGCGGGGGGGATCTACAAGGGCAGTTCTTC. This encodes CASSPPSSGGDLQGQFF. Supplemented by reference TRBV18 and TRBJ2-1, the full variable domain reads NAGVMQNPRHLVRRRGQEARLRCSPMKGHSHVYWYRQLPEEGLKFMVYLQKENIIDESGMPKERFSAEFPKEGPSILRIQQVVRGDSAAYFCASSPPSSGGDLQGQFFGPGTRLTVL.

The chain carries TRBV9 and TRBJ2-6, with 9 bases matching TRBD1. Trimming at V came to 0 bases and at J to 2 bases, leaving 9 bases not matched to a gene. CDR1 is SGDLS and CDR2 is YYNGEE in the germline V gene. There are 19 residues in the CDR3. DNA for the CDR3: TGTGCCAGCAGCGTAGGACAGGGGGGAGGTTGGCCTGGGGCCAACGTCCTGACTTTC. It is translated as CASSVGQGGGWPGANVLTF. The full variable domain, rest sourced from reference TRBV9 and TRBJ2-6, is DSGVTQTPKHLITATGQRVTLRCSPRSGDLSVYWYQQSLDQGLQFLIQYYNGEERAKGNILERFSAQQFPDLHSELNLSSLELGDSALYFCASSVGQGGGWPGANVLTFGAGSRLTVL.

The chain has TRBV7-2 and TRBJ1-3; 7 nucleotides match TRBD1. The CDR3 has 15 amino acids. Germline CDR1 is SGHTA and CDR2 is FQGNSA. The V gene end was trimmed by 5 bases and the J gene end by 0 bases; junction bases not matched to a gene: 4. CDR3 amino acids: CASSARGTSGNTIYF. DNA for the CDR3: TGTGCCAGCAGCGCCAGGGGGACCTCTGGAAACACCATATATTTT.

The J gene is TRBJ1-5, the V gene TRBV19; 12 bases map to TRBD1. The CDR3 has 18 residues. CDR1 LNHDA and CDR2 SQIVND come from the germline V gene (reference sequence). Losses at the gene ends were 6 bases for V and 0 bases for J; bases not matched to a gene: 9. CDR3 nucleotide sequence: TGTGCCAGTAGCTCCCGGGACAGGGGGCTCTATAGCAATCAGCCCCAGCATTTT. Translating it yields CASSSRDRGLYSNQPQHF.

The chain is built from TRBV10-1 and TRBJ2-1, with 8 bases lining up with TRBD2. The CDR3 runs 16 residues. CDR1 and CDR2 (germline): WNHNN, SYGVQD (reference sequence). V shed 5 bases and J 8 bases; nucleotides not matched to a gene: 14. CDR3 bases: TGCGCCAGCAGTAGTGGGGCGGCCGAACTAGCGGATGAGCAGTTCTTC. Protein sequence: CASSSGAAELADEQFF.

The rearrangement uses TRBV5-8 and TRBJ2-5; 8 bases are shared with TRBD1. This CDR3 has 14 amino acids. V shed 2 bases and J 5 bases; nucleotides not matched to a gene: 5. Germline assignment: CDR1 SGHTS and CDR2 YDEGEE. The CDR3 DNA follows: TGTGCCAGCAGCTTTCGGACAGGGAGCGAGACCCAGTACTTC. Its translation: CASSFRTGSETQYF. The whole variable domain, remainder taken from reference TRBV5-8 and TRBJ2-5, is EAGVTQSPTHLIKTRGQQATLRCSPISGHTSVYWYQQALGLGLQFLLWYDEGEERNRGNFPPRFSGRQFPNYSSELNVNALELEDSALYLCASSFRTGSETQYFGPGTRLLVL.

V usage is TRBV11-2 and J usage is TRBJ1-5; 7 bases match TRBD1. This CDR3 has 15 residues. With 5 bases clipped from V and 2 bases from J, the junction kept 6 bases outside the gene matches. Germline V gene sequence: CDR1 SGHAT, CDR2 FQNNGV. The CDR3 loop is CASSENRGGNQPQHF. As DNA, the CDR3 is TGTGCCAGCAGCGAGAACAGGGGTGGCAATCAGCCCCAGCATTTT.

The rearrangement joins TRBV2 to TRBJ1-2; weak D call: TRBD1 (6 bases). Germline loops: CDR1 SNHLY, CDR2 FYNNEI. This CDR3 is 16 amino acids long. V shed 5 bases and J shed 1 base, with 17 bases lying between them. CDR3 nucleotides: TGTGCCAGCAGTCAGGGGTCGGGGCTAAATAACTATGGCTACACCTTC. It encodes CASSQGSGLNNYGYTF.

V is TRBV11-3 and J is TRBJ2-3, with D unclear. Germline V gene data show CDR1 as SGHNT and CDR2 as YENEEA. This CDR3 is 15 amino acids long. The V end was cut by 1 base, the J end by 2 bases, with 10 bases between. CDR3 nucleotides: TGTGCCAGCAGCTTAGGCGAGCGAGACACAGATACGCAGTATTTT. Encoded protein: CASSLGERDTDTQYF.

This clone was seen more than once but under ten times. The rearrangement joins TRBV19 to TRBJ1-6; D is uncertain. Germline values: CDR1 LNHDA, CDR2 SQIVND (reference sequence). The CDR3 contains 14 residues. V gave up 7 bases and J gave up 9 bases, with 16 bases separating them. The CDR3 DNA reads TGTGCCAGTACCGCCGGTGGAGGGAGTTCACCCCTCCACTTT. This codes for CASTAGGGSSPLHF.

The rearrangement joins TRBV5-1 to TRBJ2-1, with D unclear. Between the trimmed V and J ends, which lost 0 bases and 9 bases, there was a span of 10 bases. The CDR3 spans 13 residues. Per the germline V gene, CDR1 is SGHRS and CDR2 is YFSETQ. DNA for the CDR3: TGCGCCAGCAGCTTGGATCCGAGCACTGAGCAGTTCTTC. Its protein is CASSLDPSTEQFF.

The V call is TRBV19, the J call TRBJ2-7; D not certain. The CDR3 has 10 residues. Germline V gene lookup returns CDR1 LNHDA and CDR2 SQIVND (reference sequence). CDR3 sequence reads: CSAFLDEQYF. The CDR3 DNA reads TGTAGTGCTTTTCTAGACGAGCAGTACTTC.

CDR3 in amino acids: CASSYPGTGYNEQFF. The CDR3 DNA reads as TGTGCCAGCAGTTACCCTGGGACAGGATACAATGAGCAGTTCTTC. This rearrangement joins TRBV6-5 to TRBJ2-1; 8 nucleotides line up with TRBD1. V lost 2 bases, J lost 4 bases, and 4 bases stayed unmatched. The CDR3 sequence is 15 residues long. Germline CDR1 MNHEY, CDR2 SVGAGI.

This chain links TRBV6-6 with TRBJ2-5; the D is unclear. Germline V gene sequence: CDR1 MNHNY, CDR2 SVGAGI (reference sequence). V gave up 2 bases and J gave up 13 bases, with 8 bases separating them. The CDR3 totals 10 residues. In DNA form, the CDR3 reads TGTGCCAGCAGTTACAGGGTTCGGTACTTC. Translating it yields CASSYRVRYF.

J is TRBJ1-5 and V is TRBV19; the D gene is possibly TRBD1 (6 bases). The CDR3 spans 18 residues. The germline V gene encodes CDR1 LNHDA and CDR2 SQIVND (reference sequence). With 1 base removed from V and 0 bases from J, the gap between germline ends came to 16 bases. Here the CDR3 reads CASSIGPRGGGSNQPQHF. The CDR3 nucleotides are TGTGCCAGTAGTATAGGTCCCAGGGGTGGGGGTAGCAATCAGCCCCAGCATTTT. Together with reference TRBV19 and TRBJ1-5, the CDR3 gives the full variable domain: DGGITQSPKYLFRKEGQNVTLSCEQNLNHDAMYWYRQDPGQGLRLIYYSQIVNDFQKGDIAEGYSVSREKKESFPLTVTSAQKNPTAFYLCASSIGPRGGGSNQPQHFGDGTRLSIL.

The chain links TRBV5-8 to TRBJ1-1; perhaps TRBD1 as D (5 bases). V lost 4 bases and J lost 1, with 11 bases in between. The CDR3 spans 14 residues. Per the germline V gene, CDR1 is SGHTS and CDR2 is YDEGEE. The CDR3 coding sequence is TGTGCCAGCAGCCCCGGGACGAAGAACACTGAAGCTTTCTTT. Residues: CASSPGTKNTEAFF.

This rearrangement joins TRBV5-1 to TRBJ2-7; TRBD1 might be the D (6 bases). CDR3 size: 14 residues. Germline CDR1 reads SGHRS; CDR2 reads YFSETQ. The V gene lost 2 bases and the J gene lost 5 bases, with 14 bases spanning the gap. CDR3 in amino acids: CASSLGQGSDEQYF. CDR3 DNA sequence: TGCGCCAGCAGCTTAGGGCAGGGGAGCGACGAGCAGTACTTC.

The chain joins TRBV11-2 to TRBJ2-7; D not certain. The V gene lost 1 base and the J gene lost 2 bases, with 3 bases spanning the gap. The CDR3 runs 12 residues. Germline V gives CDR1 SGHAT, CDR2 FQNNGV. CDR3 loop: CASSLAAYEQYF. For the CDR3, the DNA is TGTGCCAGCAGCTTAGCCGCCTACGAGCAGTACTTC.

The chain couples TRBV5-4 to TRBJ2-3, with 9 positions matching TRBD2. V trimming: 4 bases; J trimming: 2 bases; junction bases outside the gene matches: 8. Germline V gene lookup returns CDR1 SGHNT and CDR2 YYREEE (reference sequence). This CDR3 contains 16 residues. This CDR3 reads CASSTAGTSLTDTQYF. The DNA of the CDR3 is TGTGCCAGCAGCACTGCCGGGACTAGCCTCACAGATACGCAGTATTTT.

This chain uses TRBV19 with TRBJ1-1; no reliable D call. The CDR3 is 14 amino acids. Germline V lookup: CDR1 LNHDA, CDR2 SQIVND (reference sequence). Trimming took 4 bases from V and 1 from J, leaving 10 bases between them. For the CDR3, the DNA is TGTGCCAGTAGTAGAAGGGAGGCGAACACTGAAGCTTTCTTT. Encoded protein: CASSRREANTEAFF.

The chain recombines TRBV5-1 with TRBJ1-6; D is unresolved. Trimming left V 0 bases short and J 9 bases short, with 10 bases between. This CDR3 has 14 amino acids. Germline loops: CDR1 SGHRS, CDR2 YFSETQ. The CDR3 spells CASSLGREGSPLHF. CDR3 sequence (DNA): TGCGCCAGCAGCTTGGGCAGAGAAGGTTCACCCCTCCACTTT.

The CDR3 DNA reads as TGTGCCAGTAGTATAGGCGGCCCTCCCTACGAGCAGTACTTC. This encodes CASSIGGPPYEQYF. V and J are TRBV19 and TRBJ2-7; no definite D call. The ends were cut back, 1 base at V and 2 bases at J, with 9 bases in the middle. Germline CDR1 LNHDA, CDR2 SQIVND (reference sequence). The CDR3 runs 14 residues.

The gene calls are TRBV5-1 and TRBJ1-1; 9 bases match TRBD1. Germline values: CDR1 SGHRS, CDR2 YFSETQ. This CDR3 region has 15 residues. Trimming removed 2 bases from V and 4 bases from J; junction bases left unmatched: 6. CDR3 sequence reads: CASSFTTGGATEAFF. CDR3 DNA sequence: TGCGCCAGCAGCTTCACGACAGGGGGTGCCACTGAAGCTTTCTTT.

This chain uses TRBV5-1 with TRBJ2-5, with TRBD2 matching 11 bases. This CDR3 has 15 residues. From germline, CDR1 is SGHRS and CDR2 YFSETQ. Losses at the gene ends were 3 bases for V and 2 bases for J; bases not matched to a gene: 3. CDR3 coding DNA: TGCGCCAGCAGCTCGACTAGCGGGGCGCAAGAGACCCAGTACTTC. It yields the protein CASSSTSGAQETQYF.

The rearrangement links TRBV6-6 to TRBJ2-3, with 8 nucleotides matching TRBD2. CDR1 is MNHNY and CDR2 is SVGAGI in the germline V gene (reference sequence). V was clipped by 2 bases and J by 0 bases; unmatched bases: 4. The CDR3 extends over 16 amino acids. The CDR3: CASSYTGTRSTDTQYF. The DNA of the CDR3 is TGTGCCAGCAGTTACACAGGGACTAGGAGCACAGATACGCAGTATTTT.

The rearrangement links TRBV27 to TRBJ1-2; D is ambiguous. This CDR3 has 12 residues. Germline assignment: CDR1 MNHEY and CDR2 SMNVEV (reference sequence). The ends were cut back, 3 bases at V and 4 bases at J, with 6 bases in the middle. CDR3 sequence (DNA): TGTGCCAGCAGTTTGGAGGGCTATGGCTACACCTTC. Protein sequence: CASSLEGYGYTF.

The gene calls are TRBV5-1 and TRBJ2-2; no clear D. V lost 0 bases and J 0 bases, leaving 6 bases between the germline ends. The CDR3 sequence is 15 residues long. Germline CDR1 and CDR2: SGHRS and YFSETQ. The CDR3 region has the DNA TGCGCCAGCAGCTTGGGGGCGGCGAACACCGGGGAGCTGTTTTTT. Encoded protein: CASSLGAANTGELFF.

The chain employs TRBV6-4 and TRBJ1-1, with D maybe TRBD1 (6 bases). CDR1 is MRHNA, CDR2 SNTAGT, per germline. Trimming took 3 bases from V and 3 from J, leaving 8 bases between them. The CDR3 sequence is 13 residues long. CDR3 nucleotides: TGTGCCAGCAGTGAGGGGGGGCACACTGAAGCTTTCTTT. Its protein is CASSEGGHTEAFF.

The chain couples TRBV27 to TRBJ1-6; TRBD1 might be the D (6 bases). Germline V gene data show CDR1 as MNHEY and CDR2 as SMNVEV (reference sequence). The CDR3 sequence is 17 residues long. Trimming removed 5 bases from V and 4 bases from J, with 18 bases in between. As DNA, the CDR3 is TGTGCCAGCAGTCGGACAGACCTGACTTGGTATAATTCACCCCTCCACTTT. This codes for CASSRTDLTWYNSPLHF.

The chain has TRBV18 and TRBJ1-5; 7 positions agree with TRBD1. Germline V gives CDR1 KGHSH, CDR2 LQKENI. The V gene end was trimmed by 2 bases and the J gene end by 1 base; junction bases not matched to a gene: 2. This CDR3 region has 15 residues. The CDR3 is CASSPGTASNQPQHF. The DNA of the CDR3 is TGTGCCAGCTCACCAGGGACAGCGAGCAATCAGCCCCAGCATTTT.